The 28 T cell receptor beta chains below all came from one sample that was sequenced in a study of blood T cell repertoires in COVID-19. TCRdb keeps only in-frame clones here, not all; method: immunoSEQ multiplex PCR. The sample includes about 100,000 clones, roughly nine tenths of them seen just once. Sequenced input: peripheral blood. Receptors originate from a woman aged 80 or older with acute or convalescent COVID-19.

The rearrangement links TRBV2 to TRBJ2-3, with 13 bases aligning to TRBD2. There are 18 residues in the CDR3. In germline, CDR1 is SNHLY, CDR2 FYNNEI. J gave up 4 bases and V 5 bases, and 12 bases lay outside the gene matches. The CDR3 nucleotides are TGTGCCAGCAGTCAGCCTAATACTAGCGGGGGGGCTCCAGATACGCAGTATTTT. This gives the protein CASSQPNTSGGAPDTQYF.

The chain employs TRBV24-1 and TRBJ2-5; 8 positions match TRBD1. Trimming removed 4 bases from V and 4 bases from J; junction bases left unmatched: 4. The CDR3 runs to 14 residues. The V gene's germline CDR1 is KGHDR and CDR2 SFDVKD. The CDR3 nucleotides read TGTGCCACCAGTGAGGACAGGGCGGTAGAGACCCAGTACTTC. Amino acids: CATSEDRAVETQYF.

The chain couples TRBV27 to TRBJ2-2; 10 bases are a match to TRBD1. The CDR3 is 16 amino acids. V shed 2 bases, J shed 9 bases, and the junction held 9 bases outside the gene matches. Germline V gives CDR1 MNHEY, CDR2 SMNVEV (reference sequence). This chain's CDR3 is CASSLPSDRGEWELFF. CDR3 nucleotide sequence: TGTGCCAGCAGTTTACCCTCGGACAGGGGGGAATGGGAGCTGTTTTTT.

This clone turned up a few times. The CDR3 sequence: CASGQGLNTEAFF. The CDR3 coding sequence is TGCGCCAGCGGACAGGGTTTGAACACTGAAGCTTTCTTT. The chain couples TRBV5-1 to TRBJ1-1; 8 positions agree with TRBD1. V was clipped by 7 bases and J by 0 bases; unmatched bases: 2. Germline loops: CDR1 SGHRS, CDR2 YFSETQ. This CDR3 is built from 13 residues.

The chain recombines TRBV11-2 with TRBJ2-7; D is perhaps TRBD1 (6 bases). CDR3 length: 15 residues. V was trimmed by 1 base and J by 5 bases, leaving 15 bases between them. Per germline, CDR1 SGHAT and CDR2 FQNNGV. CDR3 sequence reads: CASSLVRQAIHEQYF. The CDR3 bases are TGTGCCAGCAGCTTAGTCCGACAGGCAATTCACGAGCAGTACTTC.

J is TRBJ2-7 and V is TRBV28; a weak D match, TRBD1 (6 bases). Per germline, CDR1 MDHEN and CDR2 SYDVKM. V was shortened by 3 bases and J by 1 base, with 10 bases between the two germline ends. The length of the CDR3 is 14 residues. The CDR3 nucleotides are TGTGCCAGCAGTTTTGGGGGCTTGTCCTACGAGCAGTACTTC. Its translation: CASSFGGLSYEQYF.

This clone has only a few counts. V is TRBV14 and J is TRBJ2-4; tentatively, D is TRBD1 (5 bases). The CDR3 runs 16 residues. The V end lost 2 bases, the J end lost 1 base, and 12 bases lay between the germline ends. Germline CDR1 is SGHDN and CDR2 is FVKESK. The CDR3 DNA is TGTGCCAGCAGCCAATGGGCAGGGAAGGCCAAAAACATTCAGTACTTC. Protein sequence: CASSQWAGKAKNIQYF. The full variable domain, in which reference TRBV14 and TRBJ2-4 provide the parts outside the CDR3, is EAGVTQFPSHSVIEKGQTVTLRCDPISGHDNLYWYRRVMGKEIKFLLHFVKESKQDESGMPNNRFLAERTGGTYSTLKVQPAELEDSGVYFCASSQWAGKAKNIQYFGAGTRLSVL.

This chain connects TRBV9 to TRBJ2-1; 7 bases align to TRBD2. V trimming: 0 bases; J trimming: 3 bases; junction bases outside the gene matches: 3. CDR1 is SGDLS and CDR2 is YYNGEE in the germline V gene. The CDR3 sequence is 15 residues long. CDR3 sequence: CASSVAGGGYNEQFF. As DNA, the CDR3 is TGTGCCAGCAGCGTAGCGGGCGGGGGCTACAATGAGCAGTTCTTC.

This chain uses TRBV5-1 with TRBJ1-6, with D unresolved. Germline V gene data show CDR1 as SGHRS and CDR2 as YFSETQ. The CDR3 runs 15 residues. The ends were cut back, 5 bases at V and 4 bases at J, with 13 bases in the middle. CDR3 DNA: TGCGCCAGCAGTAAGCGAGTTGAGTATAATTCACCCCTCCACTTT. Translated, it gives CASSKRVEYNSPLHF.

V is TRBV5-1 and J is TRBJ2-3; 8 positions match TRBD1. Per germline, CDR1 SGHRS and CDR2 YFSETQ. V lost 3 bases to trimming and J lost 1 base; unmatched junction nucleotides: 10. The length of the CDR3 is 17 residues. CDR3 DNA sequence: TGCGCCAGCAGCTCTAACCCCAGGGGGCTGGGCACAGATACGCAGTATTTT. This encodes CASSSNPRGLGTDTQYF.

The chain combines TRBV6-5 with TRBJ1-2; tentative D call: TRBD1 (5 bases). From germline, CDR1 is MNHEY and CDR2 SVGAGI. The CDR3 covers 14 residues. V lost 0 bases and J lost 6, with 11 bases in between. CDR3 nucleotides: TGTGCCAGCAGTTACTCGTACCCAGGGAATGGCTACACCTTC. Residues: CASSYSYPGNGYTF.

In its sample, this clone was seen a few times. The CDR3 DNA reads as TGTGCCAGCAGCTTGGCGGGCAGGGCTCGCGAGCAGTACTTC. Translated, it gives CASSLAGRAREQYF. The V gene is TRBV5-8, the J gene TRBJ2-7, with D possibly being TRBD1 (5 bases). Germline V CDR1 and CDR2: SGHTS, YDEGEE. This CDR3 spans 14 amino acids. V was clipped by 0 bases and J by 6 bases, with 13 bases between them.

The chain is built from TRBV6-1 and TRBJ1-5; D might be TRBD1 (5 bases). V was shortened by 2 bases and J by 1 base, with 18 bases between the two germline ends. Germline V CDR1 and CDR2: MNHNS, SASEGT. This CDR3 is 18 amino acids long. CDR3: CASSEQRGGAASNQPQHF. The CDR3, as DNA: TGTGCCAGCAGTGAACAGCGGGGGGGTGCAGCAAGCAATCAGCCCCAGCATTTT.

In its sample, this clone was seen once. The genes are TRBV7-6 and TRBJ1-3; perhaps TRBD1 as D (6 bases). CDR3 size: 17 residues. CDR1 SGHVS and CDR2 FNYEAQ come from the germline V gene. V lost 5 bases and J 0 bases, leaving 17 bases between the germline ends. For the CDR3, the DNA is TGTGCCAGCAGCACGGGGGGGCTTCCTAGCTCTGGAAACACCATATATTTT. Translated: CASSTGGLPSSGNTIYF. The variable domain in full, with the rest retrieved from reference TRBV7-6 and TRBJ1-3, is GAGVSQSPRYKVTKRGQDVALRCDPISGHVSLYWYRQALGQGPEFLTYFNYEAQQDKSGLPNDRFSAERPEGSISTLTIQRTEQRDSAMYRCASSTGGLPSSGNTIYFGEGSWLTVV.

The CDR3, as DNA: TGCGCCAGCAGCTTGGCCGGGTCTTCTTGGGAAAAACTGTTTTTT. Protein product: CASSLAGSSWEKLFF. The chain links TRBV5-1 to TRBJ1-4; D remains unclear. The germline gives CDR1 SGHRS, CDR2 YFSETQ. V gave up 0 bases and J gave up 8 bases, with 14 bases separating them. The CDR3 consists of 15 residues.

This chain joins TRBV10-2 and TRBJ2-2, with TRBD1 identical over 8 bases. This CDR3 has 15 residues. The junction had 7 bases not matched to a gene; V was cut back by 2 bases and J by 8 bases. In germline, CDR1 is WSHSY, CDR2 SAAADI. CDR3 in DNA: TGCGCCAGCAGTGAGAAGGCAGGGGGCTGGGGGGAGCTGTTTTTT. Protein product: CASSEKAGGWGELFF.

The chain couples TRBV28 to TRBJ1-2; 11 bases match TRBD1. Germline lookup yields CDR1 MDHEN and CDR2 SYDVKM. Germline trimming cut 6 bases from V and 4 bases from J; bases unmatched to any gene: 7. The CDR3 length is 15 residues. Here the CDR3 DNA reads TGTGCCAGCAGACCCGGACAGGGGGCACGCTATGGCTACACCTTC. Protein: CASRPGQGARYGYTF.

The V gene is TRBV5-1, the J gene TRBJ2-7; the D gene is possibly TRBD2 (5 bases). The germline CDR1 and CDR2 sequences are SGHRS and YFSETQ. Deletions cut 4 bases from V and 2 bases from J, with 13 bases between. The CDR3 sequence is 14 residues long. The CDR3 nucleotides are TGCGCCAGCAGCCCCGGGGAGCCTCCCTACGAGCAGTACTTC. Residues: CASSPGEPPYEQYF.

This clone came up a few times. The V gene is TRBV5-1, the J gene TRBJ2-2, with no clear D. The V gene's germline CDR1 is SGHRS and CDR2 YFSETQ. The CDR3 consists of 14 residues. Trimming shortened V by 0 bases and J by 1 base, and 4 bases separated the two germline ends. The chain's CDR3 is CASSLALNTGELFF. The CDR3, as DNA: TGCGCCAGCAGCTTGGCTCTGAACACCGGGGAGCTGTTTTTT. The whole variable domain, remainder taken from reference TRBV5-1 and TRBJ2-2, is KAGVTQTPRYLIKTRGQQVTLSCSPISGHRSVSWYQQTPGQGLQFLFEYFSETQRNKGNFPGRFSGRQFSNSRSEMNVSTLELGDSALYLCASSLALNTGELFFGEGSRLTVL.

The CDR3 DNA reads TGTGCCAGCAGTTACTCGACGGGGGGGCAGGTCCACGAGCAGTACTTC. Its protein is CASSYSTGGQVHEQYF. This chain uses TRBV6-5 with TRBJ2-7; 8 bases fit TRBD2. Germline lookup yields CDR1 MNHEY and CDR2 SVGAGI. Trimming cost V 0 bases and J 5 bases; bases outside gene matches: 9. The CDR3 is 16 amino acids.

The chain links TRBV5-4 to TRBJ2-7; maybe TRBD2 (6 bases). The CDR3 covers 14 residues. The ends were cut back, 4 bases at V and 6 bases at J, with 17 bases in the middle. Germline CDR1 and CDR2: SGHNT and YYREEE (reference sequence). The CDR3 loop is CASSPQASAAEQYF. Here the CDR3 DNA reads TGTGCCAGCAGCCCCCAGGCTAGCGCCGCCGAGCAGTACTTC.

The CDR3 here is CASSLWSGRNTEAFF. The CDR3 nucleotides read TGTGCCAGCAGCTTATGGTCAGGCCGGAACACTGAAGCTTTCTTT. This chain joins TRBV7-2 and TRBJ1-1, with D hard to call. The germline CDR1 and CDR2 sequences are SGHTA and FQGNSA. V was trimmed by 2 bases and J by 1 base, leaving 11 bases between them. The CDR3 loop spans 15 amino acids. The variable domain in full, completed from reference TRBV7-2 and TRBJ1-1, reads GAGVSQSPSNKVTEKGKDVELRCDPISGHTALYWYRQSLGQGLEFLIYFQGNSAPDKSGLPSDRFSAERTGGSVSTLTIQRTQQEDSAVYLCASSLWSGRNTEAFFGQGTRLTVV.

This chain links TRBV12-3 or TRBV12-4 with TRBJ1-3; 7 bases fit TRBD1. J was trimmed by 4 bases and V by 8 bases; bases with no gene match: 2. This CDR3 spans 12 amino acids. The CDR3 is CASDRAGNTIYF. The CDR3 bases are TGTGCCAGCGACAGGGCCGGAAACACCATATATTTT.

The genes are TRBV30 and TRBJ1-2, with a weak D call TRBD1 (5 bases). CDR1 and CDR2 from the germline V gene are GTSNPN and SVGIG (reference sequence). The CDR3 contains 12 residues. V dropped 6 bases and J dropped 13 bases, with 21 bases sitting between them. CDR3 amino acids: CACKGLPMIVTF. The CDR3 DNA sequence: TGTGCCTGCAAGGGACTGCCTATGATTGTCACCTTC.

This clone was counted a single time. The V gene is TRBV7-9, the J gene TRBJ2-7; a possible D gene is TRBD2 (6 bases). Germline V gives CDR1 SEHNR, CDR2 FQNEAQ (reference sequence). This CDR3 comprises 14 residues. Trimming stripped 5 bases from V and 4 bases from J, with 15 bases between. CDR3 DNA: TGTGCCAGCAGCCCCAAAGGAGGGGCATACGAGCAGTACTTC. The encoded protein is CASSPKGGAYEQYF.

DNA for the CDR3: TGTGCCAGCTCGGGACTAGAAGCGACCCAGTACTTC. It translates to CASSGLEATQYF. The chain uses TRBV6-6 and TRBJ2-5, with 8 bases lining up with TRBD2. Germline V gene lookup returns CDR1 MNHNY and CDR2 SVGAGI (reference sequence). The CDR3 is 12 residues long. V shed 8 bases and J 7 bases; nucleotides not matched to a gene: 6.

The chain has TRBV5-6 and TRBJ2-3; unclear D gene. In germline, CDR1 is SGHDT, CDR2 YYEEEE. This CDR3 spans 13 amino acids. Trimming took off 5 bases at V and 4 bases at J, with 11 bases between the two ends. The CDR3 bases are TGTGCCAGCAGACCCTACAGTGCAGATACGCAGTATTTT. Protein: CASRPYSADTQYF.

This sequence joins TRBV7-9 and TRBJ2-5; D is uncertain. This CDR3 contains 14 residues. From germline, CDR1 is SEHNR and CDR2 FQNEAQ (reference sequence). Trimming left V 0 bases short and J 3 bases short, with 8 bases between. Here the CDR3 reads CASSLAVREETQYF. The CDR3 DNA follows: TGTGCCAGCAGCTTAGCGGTTCGGGAAGAGACCCAGTACTTC. Full variable domain (outside the CDR3, taken from reference TRBV7-9 and TRBJ2-5): DTGVSQNPRHKITKRGQNVTFRCDPISEHNRLYWYRQTLGQGPEFLTYFQNEAQLEKSRLLSDRFSAERPKGSFSTLEIQRTEQGDSAMYLCASSLAVREETQYFGPGTRLLVL.